This T cell receptor beta chain was retrieved from a study of Ad26.COV2.S vaccination and SARS-CoV-2 variants. Study-wide points: Vaccine recipients surpassed placebo recipients in spike-specific TCR breadth. Post-vaccination breadth of spike-specific CD8+ and CD4+ T cell responses was reportedly substantial. Comparable non-spike TCR breadth was observed in vaccine and placebo recipients.

A word on this clone: Its specificity is not known.

The assay was immunoSEQ multiplex PCR, and TCRdb's table has in-frame clones only and misses some. The sample holds about 500,000 clones, roughly nine tenths seen once. The treatment was: around 19 received Ad26.COV2.S at low or high dose, single or two shots; roughly five received placebo; per-sample allocation not given. Collection of the samples took place on day 63 after the first injection of vaccine or placebo. The shot given was an Ad26 vector that makes Wuhan-strain SARS-CoV-2 spike. The CDR3 runs 14 residues. Trimming took off 10 bases at V and 7 bases at J, with 22 bases between the two ends. Per the germline V gene, CDR1 is LNHDA and CDR2 is SQIVND (reference sequence).

The rearrangement links TRBV19 to TRBJ2-5, with D perhaps being TRBD1 or TRBD2 (5 bases each). The clonotype comes from a person between 18 and 65 years old who received the Ad26.COV2.S COVID-19 vaccine or a placebo. The sample here was peripheral blood, taken in a trial of Ad26.COV2.S vaccine versus placebo. CDR3 sequence: CATGTKTPPRTQYF. In nucleotides, the CDR3 is TGTGCCACTGGGACGAAAACCCCTCCGAGGACCCAGTACTTC. The full variable domain, rest sourced from reference TRBV19 and TRBJ2-5, is DGGITQSPKYLFRKEGQNVTLSCEQNLNHDAMYWYRQDPGQGLRLIYYSQIVNDFQKGDIAEGYSVSREKKESFPLTVTSAQKNPTAFYLCATGTKTPPRTQYFGPGTRLLVL.